The present entry profiles one T cell receptor (beta chain) with its context. Its specificity is unknown. Produced via immunoSEQ multiplex PCR; TCRdb's table is partial and in-frame only. The table lists about 2.2 million clones, just under 95% of them singletons, with roughly 1.7% in the top ten. The data belong to a study of shared clonotypes between healthy human individuals. Study results and limitations: The study generally estimated greater richness for naive than memory subsets. The generation probabilities recorded for non-shared clonotypes fell below those of clonotypes shared by all four donors.

The V end was cut by 0 bases, the J end by 7 bases, with 13 bases between. This CDR3 region has 14 residues. CDR1 and CDR2 (germline): PRHDT, FYEKMQ (reference sequence). As defined, naive CD8 cells were CD45RO-negative and positively selected for CCR7, with terminally differentiated effector memory CD45RA+ cells excluded. HIV-negative, healthy adults without recent acute infections or vaccinations were the donors. The sequenced material came from naive CD8+ T cells from PBMCs. This chain links TRBV13 with TRBJ2-7, with a tentative D call TRBD2 (5 bases). The TCR sequence derives from a young man in good health. Some clones in this sample may be carry-over from other donors' samples. CDR3 DNA: TGTGCCAGCAGCTTAGGGTCGCTAGCTGGGGAGCAGTACTTC. Encoded protein: CASSLGSLAGEQYF.